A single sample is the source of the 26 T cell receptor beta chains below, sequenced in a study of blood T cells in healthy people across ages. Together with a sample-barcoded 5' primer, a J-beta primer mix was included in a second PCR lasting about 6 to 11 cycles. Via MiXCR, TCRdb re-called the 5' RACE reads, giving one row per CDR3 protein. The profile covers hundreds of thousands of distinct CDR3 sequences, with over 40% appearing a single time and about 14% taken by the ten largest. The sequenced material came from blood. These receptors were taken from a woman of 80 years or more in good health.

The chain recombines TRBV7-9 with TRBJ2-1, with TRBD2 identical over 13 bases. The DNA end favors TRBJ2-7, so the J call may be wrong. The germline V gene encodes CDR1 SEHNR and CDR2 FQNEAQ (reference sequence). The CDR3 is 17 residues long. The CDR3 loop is CASSPRRLAGGHNEQYF. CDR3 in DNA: TGTGCCAGCAGCCCCCGACGACTAGCGGGAGGCCACAATGAGCAGTACTTC.

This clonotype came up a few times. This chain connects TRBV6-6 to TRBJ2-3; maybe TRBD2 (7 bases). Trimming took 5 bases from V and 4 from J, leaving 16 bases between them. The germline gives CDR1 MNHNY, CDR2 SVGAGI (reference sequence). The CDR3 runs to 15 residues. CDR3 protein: CASSGGGASADTQYF. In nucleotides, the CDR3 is TGTGCCAGCAGTGGAGGGGGGGCTAGTGCAGATACGCAGTATTTT.

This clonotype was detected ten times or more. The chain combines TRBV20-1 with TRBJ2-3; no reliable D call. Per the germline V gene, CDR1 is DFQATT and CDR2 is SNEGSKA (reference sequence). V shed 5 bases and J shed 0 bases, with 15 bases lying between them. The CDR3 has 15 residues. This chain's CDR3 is CSASAVGGSTDTQYF. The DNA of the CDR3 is TGCAGTGCTTCGGCGGTGGGCGGCAGCACAGATACGCAGTATTTT.

CDR3 coding DNA: TGTGCCAGCAGTTTTGCGGGAGCAAGAGCTTTCTTT. Its protein is CASSFAGARAFF. This chain uses TRBV27 with TRBJ1-1; D is unclear. The CDR3 sequence is 12 residues long. Trimming cost V 3 bases and J 10 bases, with 12 bases left between them. Germline V gives CDR1 MNHEY, CDR2 SMNVEV (reference sequence).

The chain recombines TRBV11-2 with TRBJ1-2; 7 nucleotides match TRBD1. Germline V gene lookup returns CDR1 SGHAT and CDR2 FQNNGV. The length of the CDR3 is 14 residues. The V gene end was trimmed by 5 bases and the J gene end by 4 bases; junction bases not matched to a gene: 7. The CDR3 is CASSKDRASYGYTF. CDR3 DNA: TGTGCCAGCAGCAAAGACAGGGCAAGCTATGGCTACACCTTC.

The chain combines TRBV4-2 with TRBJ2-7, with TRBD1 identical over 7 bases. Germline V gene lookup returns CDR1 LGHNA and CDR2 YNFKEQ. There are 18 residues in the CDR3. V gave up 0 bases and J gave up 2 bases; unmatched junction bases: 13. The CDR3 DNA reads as TGTGCCAGCAGCCAAGATGTGGGGACAGAAACTACAACCTACGAGCAGTACTTC. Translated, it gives CASSQDVGTETTTYEQYF.

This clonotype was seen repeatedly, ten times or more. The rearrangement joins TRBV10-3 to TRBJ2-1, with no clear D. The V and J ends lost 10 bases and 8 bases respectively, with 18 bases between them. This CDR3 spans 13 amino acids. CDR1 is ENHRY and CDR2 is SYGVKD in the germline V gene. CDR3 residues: CATRSELVDEQFF. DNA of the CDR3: TGTGCCACGCGGTCCGAGCTGGTCGATGAGCAGTTCTTC.

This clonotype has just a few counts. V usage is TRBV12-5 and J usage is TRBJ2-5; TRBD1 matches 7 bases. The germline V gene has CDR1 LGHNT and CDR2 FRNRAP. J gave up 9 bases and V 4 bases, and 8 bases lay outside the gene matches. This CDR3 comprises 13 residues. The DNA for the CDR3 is TGTGCTAGTGGTTGGGGACAGACGGGGCCCCAGTACTTC. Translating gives CASGWGQTGPQYF.

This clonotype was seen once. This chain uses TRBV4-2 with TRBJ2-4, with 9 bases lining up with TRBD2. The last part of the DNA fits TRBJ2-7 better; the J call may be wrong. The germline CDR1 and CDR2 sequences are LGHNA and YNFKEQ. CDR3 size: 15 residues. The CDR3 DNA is TGTGCCAGCAGCCAAGATATGGCGGGGGGGCTCGAGCAGTACTTC. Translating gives CASSQDMAGGLEQYF.

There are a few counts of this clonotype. The DNA for the CDR3 is TGCAGTGCCTCGATACTCCCAACAGGGTTCTATGGCTACACCTTC. Translation: CSASILPTGFYGYTF. V and J are TRBV20-1 and TRBJ1-2, with a tentative D call TRBD1 (6 bases). The CDR3 sequence is 15 residues long. Trimming took 6 bases from V and 4 from J, leaving 21 bases between them. The germline gives CDR1 DFQATT, CDR2 SNEGSKA (reference sequence).

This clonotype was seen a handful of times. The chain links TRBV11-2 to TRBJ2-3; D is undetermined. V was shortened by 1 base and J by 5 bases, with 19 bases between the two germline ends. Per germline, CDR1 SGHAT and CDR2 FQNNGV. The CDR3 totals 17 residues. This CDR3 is CASSLANRFAGEDTQYF. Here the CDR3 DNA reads TGTGCCAGCAGCTTAGCCAACAGATTTGCCGGCGAAGATACGCAGTATTTT.

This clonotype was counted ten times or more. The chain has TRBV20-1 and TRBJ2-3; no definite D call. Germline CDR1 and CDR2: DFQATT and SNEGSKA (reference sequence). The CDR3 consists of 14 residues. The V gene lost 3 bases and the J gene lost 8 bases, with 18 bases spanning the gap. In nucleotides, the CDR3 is TGCAGTGCTAGCTCTCCTTTGATTAAGGGTACGCAGTATTTT. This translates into CSASSPLIKGTQYF.

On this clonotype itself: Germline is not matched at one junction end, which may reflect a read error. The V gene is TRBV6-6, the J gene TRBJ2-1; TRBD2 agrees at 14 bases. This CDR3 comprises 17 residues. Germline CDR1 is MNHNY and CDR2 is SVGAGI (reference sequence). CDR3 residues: CVSSYPTSGRDYNEQFF. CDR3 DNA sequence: TGCGTCAGCAGTTACCCGACTAGCGGGAGGGACTACAATGAGCAGTTCTTC.

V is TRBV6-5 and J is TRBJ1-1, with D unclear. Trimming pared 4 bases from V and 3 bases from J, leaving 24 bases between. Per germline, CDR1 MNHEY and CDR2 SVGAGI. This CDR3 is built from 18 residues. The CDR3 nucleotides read TGTGCCAGCAGTTCCCTGGCCGGACGGGGAATGGGGTACACTGAAGCTTTCTTT. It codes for CASSSLAGRGMGYTEAFF.

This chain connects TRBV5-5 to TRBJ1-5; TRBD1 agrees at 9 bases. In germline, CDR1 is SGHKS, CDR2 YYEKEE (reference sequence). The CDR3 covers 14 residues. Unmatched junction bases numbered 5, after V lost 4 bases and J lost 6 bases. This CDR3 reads CASSKDRGGQPQHF. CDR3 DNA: TGTGCCAGCAGCAAGGACAGGGGAGGTCAGCCCCAGCATTTT.

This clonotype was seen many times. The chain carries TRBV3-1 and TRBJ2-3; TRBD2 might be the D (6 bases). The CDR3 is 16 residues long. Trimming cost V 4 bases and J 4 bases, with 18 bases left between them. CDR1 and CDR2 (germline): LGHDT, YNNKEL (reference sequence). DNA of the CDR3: TGTGCCAGCAGCCTAACCGGGGGACCTTACCCAGATACGCAGTATTTT. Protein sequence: CASSLTGGPYPDTQYF.

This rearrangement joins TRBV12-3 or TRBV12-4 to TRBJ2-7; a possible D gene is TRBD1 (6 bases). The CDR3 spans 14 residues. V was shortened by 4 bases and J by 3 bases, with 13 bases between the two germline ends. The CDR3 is CASSSFRDIYEQYF. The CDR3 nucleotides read TGTGCCAGCAGTTCGTTCAGGGACATCTACGAGCAGTACTTC.

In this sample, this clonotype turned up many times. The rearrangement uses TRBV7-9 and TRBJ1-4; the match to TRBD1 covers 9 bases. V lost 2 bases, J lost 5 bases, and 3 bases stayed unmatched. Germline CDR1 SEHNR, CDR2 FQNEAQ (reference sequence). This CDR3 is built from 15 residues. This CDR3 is CASSLRDRGNEKLFF. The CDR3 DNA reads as TGTGCCAGCAGCTTAAGAGACAGGGGGAATGAAAAACTGTTTTTT.

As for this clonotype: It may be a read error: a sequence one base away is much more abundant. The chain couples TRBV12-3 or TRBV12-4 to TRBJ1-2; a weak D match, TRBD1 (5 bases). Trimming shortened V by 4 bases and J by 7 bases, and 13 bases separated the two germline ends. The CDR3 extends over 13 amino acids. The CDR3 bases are TGTGCCAGCAGTTCCCAGGGTGGCTGTGGCTACACCTTC. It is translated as CASSSQGGCGYTF.

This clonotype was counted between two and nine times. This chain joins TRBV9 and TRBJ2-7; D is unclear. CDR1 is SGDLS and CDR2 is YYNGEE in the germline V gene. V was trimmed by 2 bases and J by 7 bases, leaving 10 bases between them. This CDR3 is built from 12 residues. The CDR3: CASSVERDEQYF. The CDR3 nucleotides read TGTGCCAGCAGCGTCGAAAGGGATGAGCAGTACTTC.

CDR3 region: CASSYTGTGETQYF. In DNA form, the CDR3 reads TGTGCCAGCAGTTACACCGGGACGGGAGAGACCCAGTACTTC. The chain uses TRBV12-3 or TRBV12-4 and TRBJ2-7; the D call may be TRBD1 or TRBD2 (5 bases each). The J call may be wrong; the DNA end is better matched by TRBJ2-5. CDR3 length: 14 amino acids.

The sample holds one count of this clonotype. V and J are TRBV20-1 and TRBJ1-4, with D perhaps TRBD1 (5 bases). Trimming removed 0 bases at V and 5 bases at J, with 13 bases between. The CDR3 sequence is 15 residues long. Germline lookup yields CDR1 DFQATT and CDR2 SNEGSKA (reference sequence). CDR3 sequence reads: CSARDTGRGNEKLFF. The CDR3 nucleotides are TGCAGTGCTAGAGATACAGGCCGGGGGAATGAAAAACTGTTTTTT.

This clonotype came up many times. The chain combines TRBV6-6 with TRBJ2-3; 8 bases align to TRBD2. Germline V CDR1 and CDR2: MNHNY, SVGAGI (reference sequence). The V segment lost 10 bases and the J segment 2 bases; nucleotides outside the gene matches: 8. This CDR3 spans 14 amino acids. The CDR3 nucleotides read TGTGCCACCACGGGTAGCGGGGTCACAGATACGCAGTATTTT. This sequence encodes CATTGSGVTDTQYF.

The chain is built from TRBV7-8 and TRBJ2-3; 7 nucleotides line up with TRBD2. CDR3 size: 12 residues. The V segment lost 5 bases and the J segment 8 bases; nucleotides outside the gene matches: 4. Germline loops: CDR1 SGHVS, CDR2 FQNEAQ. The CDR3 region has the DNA TGTGCCAGCAGCGCTGGGGAGGGTACGCAGTATTTT. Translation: CASSAGEGTQYF.

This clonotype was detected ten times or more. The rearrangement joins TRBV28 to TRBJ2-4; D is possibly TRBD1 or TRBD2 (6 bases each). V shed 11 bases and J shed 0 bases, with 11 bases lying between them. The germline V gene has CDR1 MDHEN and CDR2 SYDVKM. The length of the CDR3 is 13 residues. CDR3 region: CARRGEAKNIQYF. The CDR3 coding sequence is TGTGCCCGAAGGGGGGAAGCCAAAAACATTCAGTACTTC.

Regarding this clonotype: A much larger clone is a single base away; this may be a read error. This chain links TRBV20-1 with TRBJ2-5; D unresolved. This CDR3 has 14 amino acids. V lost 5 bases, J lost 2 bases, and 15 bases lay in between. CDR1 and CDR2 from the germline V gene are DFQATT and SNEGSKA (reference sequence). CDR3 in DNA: TGCAGTGCTCGCCGGGTCATAACACAAGAGACCCAGTACTTC. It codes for CSARRVITQETQYF.